Below, 8 T cell receptor beta chains from the same sample are listed, as sequenced in a study of cytomegalovirus exposure and HLA in healthy donors. The primer mix had 60 Vbeta and 13 Jbeta primers. The protocol was immunoSEQ multiplex PCR, while the TCRdb copy is restricted to in-frame clones and leaves out a portion. The table lists some 90,000 clones, roughly 60% of them singletons, with about 5.5% in the top ten. Sample: PBMCs. The receptors stem from a boy aged 5-17 years in good health and CMV-seropositive.

This clone has more than one count but fewer than ten. The chain combines TRBV9 with TRBJ1-5, with D possibly being TRBD1 (5 bases). With 10 bases removed from V and 1 base from J, the gap between germline ends came to 18 bases. This CDR3 is built from 15 residues. Germline lookup yields CDR1 SGDLS and CDR2 YYNGEE. The DNA for the CDR3 is TGTGCCTCCGGGGCGGGGGAAGGAAGCAATCAGCCCCAGCATTTT. Protein product: CASGAGEGSNQPQHF.

V is TRBV7-2 and J is TRBJ1-1; 9 nucleotides line up with TRBD1. Looked up from germline, CDR1 is SGHTA and CDR2 is FQGNSA. The CDR3 sequence is 14 residues long. After removal of 5 bases from V and 5 bases from J, the junction contained 6 bases not matched to a gene. Written as DNA, the CDR3 is TGTGCCAGCAGCGAACAGGGGGCGTGGACTGAAGCTTTCTTT. Translating gives CASSEQGAWTEAFF. The full variable domain, with the rest looked up from reference TRBV7-2 and TRBJ1-1, is GAGVSQSPSNKVTEKGKDVELRCDPISGHTALYWYRQSLGQGLEFLIYFQGNSAPDKSGLPSDRFSAERTGGSVSTLTIQRTQQEDSAVYLCASSEQGAWTEAFFGQGTRLTVV.

The V gene is TRBV7-2, the J gene TRBJ2-7; the D gene is possibly TRBD2 (5 bases). From germline, CDR1 is SGHTA and CDR2 FQGNSA. The CDR3 length is 13 residues. Trimming pared 5 bases from V and 7 bases from J, leaving 15 bases between. The CDR3 sequence: CASSPGTRREQYF. The CDR3 DNA follows: TGTGCCAGCAGCCCGGGAACCCGTCGGGAGCAGTACTTC.

This chain uses TRBV5-1 with TRBJ2-6; TRBD1 matches at 8 bases. Germline values: CDR1 SGHRS, CDR2 YFSETQ. The CDR3 has 17 residues. The V gene end was trimmed by 4 bases and the J gene end by 0 bases; junction bases not matched to a gene: 6. The chain's CDR3 is CASSLDRESSGANVLTF. The CDR3 region has the DNA TGCGCCAGCAGCCTGGACAGGGAGTCCTCTGGGGCCAACGTCCTGACTTTC.

This clone came up a few times. The chain joins TRBV7-9 to TRBJ2-1; tentatively, D is TRBD2 (5 bases). The CDR3 has 13 residues. CDR1 SEHNR and CDR2 FQNEAQ come from the germline V gene (reference sequence). Trimming pared 5 bases from V and 9 bases from J, leaving 14 bases between. Here the CDR3 DNA reads TGTGCCAGCAGCATAACACTAGGTACTGAGCAGTTCTTC. Translating gives CASSITLGTEQFF.

The chain couples TRBV28 to TRBJ2-1, with 9 bases identical to TRBD2. Germline assignment: CDR1 MDHEN and CDR2 SYDVKM. The CDR3 length is 16 residues. V gave up 8 bases and J gave up 0 bases; unmatched junction bases: 8. The CDR3 DNA reads TGTGCCAGCCAGGGGCGGGAGGGTATCTCCTACAATGAGCAGTTCTTC. Its translation is CASQGREGISYNEQFF.

The V gene is TRBV6-6, the J gene TRBJ2-5, with a tentative D call TRBD1 (6 bases). The J call may be faulty, since TRBJ2-7 better matches the DNA end. The CDR3 loop spans 14 amino acids. Germline values: CDR1 MNHNY, CDR2 SVGAGI (reference sequence). The CDR3 region is CASRLQGGVYEQYF. As DNA, the CDR3 is TGTGCCAGTAGGTTACAGGGTGGGGTCTACGAGCAGTACTTC.

The V call is TRBV29-1, the J call TRBJ1-1, with 7 bases fitting TRBD1. The CDR3 length is 11 residues. The germline CDR1 and CDR2 sequences are SQVTM and ANQGSEA. CDR3 region: CRGDSLTEAFF. CDR3 in DNA: TGCAGGGGGGACAGTTTAACTGAAGCTTTCTTT.